This T cell receptor beta chain appears in the sequencing data of a study of blood T cell repertoires in COVID-19. The CDR3 spans 14 residues. Per germline, CDR1 LNHNV and CDR2 YYDKDF (reference sequence). V was shortened by 5 bases and J by 5 bases, with 12 bases between the two germline ends. This clone was observed a few times. Participants were aged 18 to 89 years, lived in roughly 25 US areas, and enrolled virtually. Generated by immunoSEQ multiplex PCR, the TCRdb table keeps only in-frame clones and is missing some. The sample records hundreds of thousands of clones, over 75% being singletons. The sequence was obtained from a woman aged 55-69 years who had recovered from COVID-19. Sequencing input: PBMCs or T cells enriched from blood (not recorded which). The chain carries TRBV15 and TRBJ1-4; D remains ambiguous. CDR3 loop: CATSPGSINEKLFF. DNA for the CDR3: TGTGCCACCAGCCCAGGCTCTATAAATGAAAAACTGTTTTTT.